The 21 T cell receptor beta chains reported below all come from one sample, sequenced in a study of cytomegalovirus exposure and HLA in healthy donors. In the PCR, 60 Vbeta and 13 Jbeta primers were used. The assay was immunoSEQ multiplex PCR, and TCRdb's table has in-frame clones only and misses some. This listing includes 200,000 to 250,000 clones. Sample: PBMCs. All receptors derive from a girl aged 2 to 9 in good health and CMV-seropositive.

The rearrangement links TRBV14 to TRBJ1-5; weak D call: TRBD1 (5 bases). The CDR3 covers 16 residues. Trimming removed 4 bases from V and 0 bases from J, with 13 bases in between. Germline V CDR1 and CDR2: SGHDN, FVKESK. The CDR3 is CASSRAAGPSNQPQHF. The CDR3 nucleotides read TGTGCCAGCAGCCGCGCTGCAGGGCCTAGCAATCAGCCCCAGCATTTT.

V gene TRBV5-1 combines with J gene TRBJ2-7; 9 bases match TRBD2. Germline V gene sequence: CDR1 SGHRS, CDR2 YFSETQ. Trimming removed 4 bases from V and 6 bases from J; junction bases left unmatched: 14. The CDR3 length is 16 residues. This CDR3 reads CASSQGLARGFSEQYF. The CDR3 DNA sequence: TGCGCCAGCAGCCAGGGACTAGCCAGGGGGTTCTCCGAGCAGTACTTC.

V usage is TRBV5-4 and J usage is TRBJ2-1; D gene ambiguous. This CDR3 comprises 15 residues. Trimming left V 5 bases short and J 4 bases short, with 16 bases between. CDR1 and CDR2 from the germline V gene are SGHNT and YYREEE (reference sequence). CDR3 nucleotides: TGTGCCAGCAGTTTTGCCGGCAGACTTTACAATGAGCAGTTCTTC. This encodes CASSFAGRLYNEQFF.

This chain links TRBV7-6 with TRBJ1-5, with D unresolved. Germline values: CDR1 SGHVS, CDR2 FNYEAQ. The CDR3 runs 13 residues. The ends were cut back, 3 bases at V and 0 bases at J, with 3 bases in the middle. CDR3 amino acids: CASSFNSNQPQHF. The CDR3 DNA reads as TGTGCCAGCAGCTTTAATAGCAATCAGCCCCAGCATTTT.

V is TRBV19 and J is TRBJ1-5; D is unclear. The CDR3 is 13 amino acids. Trimming took 5 bases from V and 4 from J, leaving 9 bases between them. Germline CDR1 and CDR2: LNHDA and SQIVND (reference sequence). CDR3 protein: CASSYGLNQPQHF. The CDR3 DNA reads TGTGCCAGTAGTTATGGCTTGAATCAGCCCCAGCATTTT.

The rearrangement uses TRBV5-1 and TRBJ2-1, with 12 bases identical to TRBD1. The germline gives CDR1 SGHRS, CDR2 YFSETQ. The CDR3 length is 14 residues. J lost 8 bases, V lost 5 bases, and 5 bases had no gene match. The CDR3 protein is CASRRGTGGDEQFF. The DNA for the CDR3 is TGCGCCAGCAGGCGGGGGACAGGGGGCGATGAGCAGTTCTTC.

The CDR3 is CASSPQRGRAHEQFF. The CDR3 coding sequence is TGTGCCAGCAGCCCCCAGCGCGGGAGGGCTCATGAGCAGTTCTTC. The chain carries TRBV9 and TRBJ2-1, with 9 bases that match TRBD2. Germline loops: CDR1 SGDLS, CDR2 YYNGEE. CDR3 size: 15 residues. Trimming cost V 4 bases and J 8 bases; bases outside gene matches: 10.

The chain uses TRBV5-1 and TRBJ1-2; 11 bases are a match to TRBD1. CDR1 and CDR2 from the germline V gene are SGHRS and YFSETQ. The CDR3 runs 15 residues. The V segment lost 0 bases and the J segment 8 bases; nucleotides outside the gene matches: 6. The CDR3 protein is CASSLVGQGAQGYTF. The DNA of the CDR3 is TGCGCCAGCAGCTTGGTCGGACAGGGGGCGCAAGGCTACACCTTC.

The rearrangement uses TRBV9 and TRBJ1-1, with a tentative D call TRBD1 (6 bases). Germline V lookup: CDR1 SGDLS, CDR2 YYNGEE. CDR3 size: 14 residues. Trimming cost V 1 base and J 4 bases, with 11 bases left between them. Here the CDR3 reads CASSVWRGGTEAFF. CDR3 coding DNA: TGTGCCAGCAGCGTATGGAGGGGGGGCACTGAAGCTTTCTTT.

The chain is built from TRBV19 and TRBJ2-1, with 11 nucleotides matching TRBD2. The V and J ends lost 9 bases and 3 bases, in that order; junction bases with no gene match: 1. Germline V gene lookup returns CDR1 LNHDA and CDR2 SQIVND (reference sequence). CDR3 length equals 13 residues. Here the CDR3 DNA reads TGTGCCAGCCTAGCGGGAGGCTACAATGAGCAGTTCTTC. Its protein product is CASLAGGYNEQFF. Complete variable domain (other parts from reference TRBV19 and TRBJ2-1): DGGITQSPKYLFRKEGQNVTLSCEQNLNHDAMYWYRQDPGQGLRLIYYSQIVNDFQKGDIAEGYSVSREKKESFPLTVTSAQKNPTAFYLCASLAGGYNEQFFGPGTRLTVL.

The chain employs TRBV30 and TRBJ2-7; 9 bases align to TRBD2. Germline V lookup: CDR1 GTSNPN, CDR2 SVGIG (reference sequence). The V gene end was trimmed by 6 bases and the J gene end by 6 bases; junction bases not matched to a gene: 6. The length of the CDR3 is 12 residues. Here the CDR3 reads CACMTSGAEQYF. The CDR3 DNA is TGTGCCTGTATGACTAGCGGAGCCGAGCAGTACTTC.

The chain is built from TRBV29-1 and TRBJ1-4; 10 bases align to TRBD1. Germline V gives CDR1 SQVTM, CDR2 ANQGSEA. The trim removed 7 bases at V and 4 bases at J, leaving 6 bases unmatched. CDR3 length: 14 residues. The CDR3 region is CSADRGHVNEKLFF. The DNA of the CDR3 is TGCAGCGCTGACAGGGGGCATGTTAATGAAAAACTGTTTTTT.

The chain carries TRBV28 and TRBJ2-5; D is ambiguous. The germline CDR1 and CDR2 sequences are MDHEN and SYDVKM. The CDR3 totals 12 residues. Deletions cut 2 bases from V and 2 bases from J, with 3 bases between. The CDR3 is CASSLRQETQYF. The CDR3 DNA follows: TGTGCCAGCAGTTTACGGCAAGAGACCCAGTACTTC. The full variable domain, rest sourced from reference TRBV28 and TRBJ2-5, is DVKVTQSSRYLVKRTGEKVFLECVQDMDHENMFWYRQDPGLGLRLIYFSYDVKMKEKGDIPEGYSVSREKKERFSLILESASTNQTSMYLCASSLRQETQYFGPGTRLLVL.

The chain combines TRBV5-5 with TRBJ2-5; tentative D call: TRBD2 (6 bases). The germline CDR1 and CDR2 sequences are SGHKS and YYEKEE (reference sequence). This CDR3 contains 14 residues. Trimming left V 2 bases short and J 4 bases short, with 12 bases between. This CDR3 is CASSLRDSTETQYF. CDR3 coding DNA: TGTGCCAGCAGCTTACGGGACTCCACAGAGACCCAGTACTTC.

J is TRBJ2-2 and V is TRBV5-1; D ambiguous. The germline gives CDR1 SGHRS, CDR2 YFSETQ. The CDR3 runs 13 residues. V lost 0 bases and J 7 bases, leaving 7 bases between the germline ends. The CDR3 is CASSLESGGELFF. The CDR3 DNA reads TGCGCCAGCAGCTTGGAATCCGGCGGGGAGCTGTTTTTT. The full variable domain, completed using reference TRBV5-1 and TRBJ2-2, is KAGVTQTPRYLIKTRGQQVTLSCSPISGHRSVSWYQQTPGQGLQFLFEYFSETQRNKGNFPGRFSGRQFSNSRSEMNVSTLELGDSALYLCASSLESGGELFFGEGSRLTVL.

CDR3 bases: TGTGCCAGCAGCTCCTCGCGGGGCGGGGGGAAACTGTTTTTT. The encoded protein is CASSSSRGGGKLFF. This sequence joins TRBV11-2 and TRBJ1-4; maybe TRBD1 (5 bases). Germline CDR1 reads SGHAT; CDR2 reads FQNNGV. The CDR3 totals 14 residues. V lost 4 bases, J lost 11 bases, and 17 bases lay in between.

In DNA, the CDR3 is TGTGCCAGCAGCACCGAAGGTGGCAGGGTAGAAGAAAAACTGTTTTTT. The encoded protein is CASSTEGGRVEEKLFF. The chain joins TRBV7-9 to TRBJ1-4; TRBD1 is a possible D gene (5 bases). The germline CDR1 and CDR2 sequences are SEHNR and FQNEAQ (reference sequence). CDR3 length: 16 amino acids. The germline V and J ends were trimmed by 5 bases and 8 bases, with 21 bases remaining between them.

This chain joins TRBV10-1 and TRBJ2-1; 14 bases line up with TRBD2. CDR1 is WNHNN, CDR2 SYGVQD, per germline (reference sequence). The CDR3 runs 14 residues. Trimming at V came to 9 bases and at J to 10 bases, leaving 8 bases not matched to a gene. The CDR3 is CARGTSGRSLEQFF. For the CDR3, the DNA is TGCGCCAGAGGGACTAGCGGGAGATCCCTAGAGCAGTTCTTC.

The chain combines TRBV7-2 with TRBJ2-2; weak D call: TRBD2 (5 bases). The germline V and J ends were trimmed by 1 base and 4 bases, with 13 bases remaining between them. Germline V gene sequence: CDR1 SGHTA, CDR2 FQGNSA. The CDR3 has 16 residues. As DNA, the CDR3 is TGTGCCAGCAGCTTAGTACCGGGCGGGTCCACCGGGGAGCTGTTTTTT. Encoded protein: CASSLVPGGSTGELFF.

The rearrangement joins TRBV19 to TRBJ2-7, with 7 bases identical to TRBD1. Germline CDR1 is LNHDA and CDR2 is SQIVND (reference sequence). CDR3 length: 13 amino acids. The V and J ends lost 6 bases and 4 bases, in that order; junction bases with no gene match: 6. The CDR3, as DNA: TGTGCCAGTAGCAGGGACAGCCAATACGAGCAGTACTTC. Translating it yields CASSRDSQYEQYF.

The chain uses TRBV6-1 and TRBJ2-7, with D perhaps matching TRBD1 (5 bases). CDR3 length equals 15 residues. V was cut by 0 bases and J by 7 bases, with 16 bases left in between. Per germline, CDR1 MNHNS and CDR2 SASEGT. The CDR3 loop reads CASSEAPGSGWEQYF. The CDR3 DNA sequence: TGTGCCAGCAGTGAAGCGCCAGGGTCTGGGTGGGAGCAGTACTTC.